This is a list of T cell receptor beta chains from one sample in a study of T-cell reconstitution after alpha-beta-depleted transplantation in children. TCRdb reprocessed the PCR reads via MiXCR and lists one record per CDR3 protein. Of hundreds of thousands of distinct CDR3 sequences listed, approximately 17% are singletons. This specimen was PBMCs, mostly from graft donor cells, taken 360 days after TCRalphabeta/CD19-depleted stem cell transplant. The receptor source for this set is a male patient aged 2 to 9 who had a stem cell transplant for acute lymphoblastic leukemia, so the T cells may come from the graft donor. Each CDR3 is given with its conserved first and last residue. D genes are given only for firm matches. Size values are once, few and many counts, or a class for expanded clones, and some rows have none.

CDR3: CASSPDQAQYF
DNA: TGCGCCAGCAGCCCAGATCAGGCGCAGTATTTT
size: -
J: TRBJ2-3
D: -
V: TRBV5-1

CDR3: CASSFWRTTDTQYF
DNA: TGTGCCAGCAGTTTCTGGCGGACCACAGATACGCAGTATTTT
size: many
J: TRBJ2-3
D: -
V: TRBV12-3/TRBV12-4

CDR3: CASSPQKPRGGGRDTQYF
DNA: TGTGCCAGCAGCCCTCAAAAACCGCGGGGGGGCGGAAGGGATACGCAGTATTTT
size: -
J: TRBJ2-3
D: TRBD2
V: TRBV11-2

CDR3: CSARGGGNEQFF
DNA: TGCAGCGCCCGAGGGGGTGGAAATGAGCAGTTCTTC
size: few
J: TRBJ2-1
D: -
V: TRBV29-1

CDR3: CAISESTGQGSYNEQFF
DNA: TGTGCCATCAGTGAGTCGACTGGACAGGGGTCCTACAATGAGCAGTTCTTC
size: few
J: TRBJ2-1
D: TRBD1
V: TRBV10-3

CDR3: CASSLKGATQYF
DNA: TGCGCCAGCAGCTTGAAAGGAGCTACGCAGTATTTT
size: few
J: TRBJ2-3
D: -
V: TRBV5-1

CDR3: CASSVGANVLTF
DNA: TGTGCCAGCAGCGTTGGGGCCAACGTCCTGACTTTC
size: few
J: TRBJ2-6
D: -
V: TRBV9

CDR3: CASSFPLVVTQYF
DNA: TGTGCCAGCAGTTTTCCCCTGGTCGTTACGCAGTATTTT
size: few
J: TRBJ2-3
D: -
V: TRBV12-3/TRBV12-4

CDR3: CSARVGFGEKLFF
DNA: TGCAGTGCTAGAGTGGGATTCGGTGAAAAACTGTTTTTT
size: few
J: TRBJ1-4
D: -
V: TRBV20-1

CDR3: CASSRPAWTGAYEQYF
DNA: TGTGCCAGCAGCCGACCTGCCTGGACAGGGGCCTACGAGCAGTACTTC
size: -
J: TRBJ2-7
D: TRBD1
V: TRBV4-2

CDR3: CASSTRLGQGTDTQYF
DNA: TGTGCCAGCAGTACCCGACTGGGACAGGGAACAGATACGCAGTATTTT
size: many
J: TRBJ2-3
D: TRBD1
V: TRBV6-5

CDR3: CASSIRTSGEQFF
DNA: TGTGCCAGTAGTATAAGAACTAGCGGAGAGCAGTTCTTC
size: -
J: TRBJ2-1
D: TRBD2
V: TRBV19

CDR3: CASSFGATEAFF
DNA: TGTGCCAGCAGTTTCGGGGCGACTGAAGCTTTCTTT
size: few
J: TRBJ1-1
D: -
V: TRBV12-3/TRBV12-4

CDR3: CASSSVVPTYEQYF
DNA: TGTGCCAGCAGTTCGGTCGTACCCACCTACGAGCAGTACTTC
size: few
J: TRBJ2-7
D: -
V: TRBV6-5

CDR3: CASSLARVAGTDTQYF
DNA: TGTGCCAGCAGTTTAGCTCGGGTAGCGGGCACAGATACGCAGTATTTT
size: -
J: TRBJ2-3
D: -
V: TRBV12-3/TRBV12-4

CDR3: CATSREQGRNQETQYF
DNA: TGTGCCACCAGCAGAGAACAGGGTAGAAATCAAGAGACCCAGTACTTC
size: many
J: TRBJ2-5
D: -
V: TRBV15

CDR3: CASSPGGAFGQETQYF
DNA: TGTGCCAGCAGCCCAGGGGGGGCATTTGGCCAAGAGACCCAGTACTTC
size: few
J: TRBJ2-5
D: -
V: TRBV11-2

CDR3: CATTLQSGVGNNEQFF
DNA: TGTGCCACCACCCTCCAGAGCGGGGTTGGAAACAATGAGCAGTTCTTC
size: -
J: TRBJ2-1
D: TRBD2
V: TRBV19

CDR3: CASSLEARGWTGELFF
DNA: TGCGCCAGCAGCTTGGAGGCGCGGGGTTGGACCGGGGAGCTGTTTTTT
size: -
J: TRBJ2-2
D: -
V: TRBV5-1

CDR3: CSATAPGANVLTF
DNA: TGCAGTGCTACTGCCCCTGGGGCCAACGTCCTGACTTTC
size: -
J: TRBJ2-6
D: -
V: TRBV20-1

CDR3: CASSSRFTGGEGYNEQFF
DNA: TGTGCCAGCAGTTCTCGTTTTACTGGAGGAGAAGGCTACAATGAGCAGTTCTTC
size: few
J: TRBJ2-1
D: -
V: TRBV12-3/TRBV12-4

CDR3: CSARELAGTANTGELFF
DNA: TGCAGTGCTAGAGAACTAGCGGGGACCGCGAACACCGGGGAGCTGTTTTTT
size: -
J: TRBJ2-2
D: TRBD2
V: TRBV20-1

CDR3: CASSEVEQFF
DNA: TGTGCCAGCAGTGAAGTAGAGCAGTTCTTC
size: few
J: TRBJ2-1
D: -
V: TRBV25-1

CDR3: CASSFPYYEQYF
DNA: TGTGCCAGCAGTTTCCCCTACTACGAGCAGTACTTC
size: few
J: TRBJ2-7
D: -
V: TRBV28

CDR3: CATSRVGRGGRETQYF
DNA: TGTGCCACCAGCAGAGTGGGTAGAGGGGGCAGGGAGACCCAGTACTTC
size: -
J: TRBJ2-5
D: TRBD1
V: TRBV15

CDR3: CASSLPLGTGFYNEQFF
DNA: TGTGCCAGCAGCTTACCACTCGGGACAGGGTTCTACAATGAGCAGTTCTTC
size: -
J: TRBJ2-1
D: TRBD1
V: TRBV11-1

CDR3: CASSLLVAGDTQYF
DNA: TGTGCCAGCAGTTTATTGGTAGCTGGCGATACGCAGTATTTT
size: many
J: TRBJ2-3
D: -
V: TRBV27

CDR3: CASSYRVAEQYF
DNA: TGTGCCAGCAGTTACAGGGTTGCCGAGCAGTACTTC
size: -
J: TRBJ2-7
D: -
V: TRBV2

CDR3: CASSRDRELQPQHF
DNA: TGTGCCAGCTCACGGGACAGGGAGCTTCAGCCCCAGCATTTT
size: few
J: TRBJ1-5
D: TRBD1
V: TRBV18

CDR3: CSALRTLGSGTQYF
DNA: TGCAGCGCTTTGCGGACGCTCGGTTCCGGGACCCAGTACTTC
size: few
J: TRBJ2-5
D: -
V: TRBV29-1

CDR3: CSVSGGGAGSYNEQFF
DNA: TGCAGCGTTAGTGGCGGGGGGGCCGGATCCTACAATGAGCAGTTCTTC
size: -
J: TRBJ2-1
D: TRBD2
V: TRBV29-1

CDR3: CASRRLAGGSYEQYF
DNA: TGTGCCAGCAGACGCTTGGCGGGGGGCTCCTACGAGCAGTACTTC
size: -
J: TRBJ2-7
D: TRBD2
V: TRBV3-1

CDR3: CASSLLGLNTGELFF
DNA: TGTGCCAGCAGTTTGTTAGGTTTGAACACCGGGGAGCTGTTTTTT
size: few
J: TRBJ2-2
D: -
V: TRBV12-3/TRBV12-4

CDR3: CASSQRRISGANVLTF
DNA: TGCGCCAGCAGTCAACGAAGAATCTCTGGGGCCAACGTCCTGACTTTC
size: few
J: TRBJ2-6
D: -
V: TRBV23-1

CDR3: CASSGGDRDTEAFF
DNA: TGTGCCAGCAGTGGGGGGGACAGGGACACTGAAGCTTTCTTT
size: -
J: TRBJ1-1
D: TRBD1
V: TRBV6-1

CDR3: CASSIPASNQPQHF
DNA: TGTGCCAGTAGTATTCCGGCCAGCAATCAGCCCCAGCATTTT
size: -
J: TRBJ1-5
D: -
V: TRBV19

CDR3: CAWSLSDSLNQPQHF
DNA: TGTGCCTGGAGTCTTTCTGACAGCCTAAATCAGCCCCAGCATTTT
size: -
J: TRBJ1-5
D: -
V: TRBV30

CDR3: CASSYGGFTEAFF
DNA: TGTGCCAGCAGTTACGGCGGGTTCACTGAAGCTTTCTTT
size: few
J: TRBJ1-1
D: -
V: TRBV6-2/TRBV6-3

CDR3: CAISEWGQGQYF
DNA: TGTGCCATCAGTGAGTGGGGACAGGGACAGTACTTC
size: -
J: TRBJ2-7
D: TRBD1
V: TRBV10-3

CDR3: CAALGAVGYEQFF
DNA: TGTGCCGCCCTAGGGGCAGTCGGCTATGAGCAGTTCTTC
size: -
J: TRBJ2-1
D: -
V: TRBV10-3

CDR3: CASSYHRAIGNEQFF
DNA: TGTGCCAGCAGTTATCACAGGGCTATTGGGAATGAGCAGTTCTTC
size: once
J: TRBJ2-1
D: -
V: TRBV6-5

CDR3: CSAGSAPGQGHEQYF
DNA: TGCAGTGCCGGAAGCGCCCCGGGACAGGGCCACGAGCAGTACTTC
size: -
J: TRBJ2-7
D: TRBD1
V: TRBV20-1

CDR3: CASSIRDRVSGANVLTF
DNA: TGTGCCAGTAGTATACGAGACAGGGTCTCCGGGGCCAACGTCCTGACTTTC
size: -
J: TRBJ2-6
D: TRBD1
V: TRBV19

CDR3: CASSRSTGYEQYF
DNA: TGTGCCAGCAGCCGCAGTACAGGGTACGAGCAGTACTTC
size: few
J: TRBJ2-7
D: -
V: TRBV5-6

CDR3: CASSTPGLNTDTQYF
DNA: TGTGCCAGCAGCACCCCGGGACTTAACACAGATACGCAGTATTTT
size: -
J: TRBJ2-3
D: -
V: TRBV11-2

CDR3: CASSFAHSPLHF
DNA: TGTGCCAGCAGCTTCGCACATTCACCCCTCCACTTT
size: -
J: TRBJ1-6
D: -
V: TRBV28

CDR3: CAWSPSGRNGYTF
DNA: TGTGCCTGGAGCCCTTCCGGGAGGAATGGCTACACCTTC
size: few
J: TRBJ1-2
D: -
V: TRBV30

CDR3: CASSQVAGARRKNEQFF
DNA: TGCGCCAGCAGCCAAGTCGCCGGGGCCCGGCGGAAGAATGAGCAGTTCTTC
size: -
J: TRBJ2-1
D: -
V: TRBV5-1

CDR3: CASRPRQGEAEQYF
DNA: TGTGCCAGCAGACCAAGACAGGGCGAGGCCGAGCAGTACTTC
size: few
J: TRBJ2-7
D: TRBD1
V: TRBV6-1

CDR3: CASSKGQAAGQYF
DNA: TGTGCCAGCAGTAAGGGACAGGCGGCCGGGCAGTACTTC
size: -
J: TRBJ2-7
D: TRBD1
V: TRBV12-3/TRBV12-4

CDR3: CASSLEPANTEAFF
DNA: TGCGCCAGCAGCTTGGAGCCAGCGAACACTGAAGCTTTCTTT
size: few
J: TRBJ1-1
D: -
V: TRBV5-1

CDR3: CASGRGGANYGYTF
DNA: TGTGCTAGTGGGCGGGGGGGAGCTAACTATGGCTACACCTTC
size: medium-sized
J: TRBJ1-2
D: -
V: TRBV12-5

CDR3: CASSLVGEGQGRVRGYTF
DNA: TGCGCCAGCAGCTTGGTCGGTGAGGGACAGGGCAGAGTTCGGGGCTACACCTTC
size: -
J: TRBJ1-2
D: TRBD1
V: TRBV5-1